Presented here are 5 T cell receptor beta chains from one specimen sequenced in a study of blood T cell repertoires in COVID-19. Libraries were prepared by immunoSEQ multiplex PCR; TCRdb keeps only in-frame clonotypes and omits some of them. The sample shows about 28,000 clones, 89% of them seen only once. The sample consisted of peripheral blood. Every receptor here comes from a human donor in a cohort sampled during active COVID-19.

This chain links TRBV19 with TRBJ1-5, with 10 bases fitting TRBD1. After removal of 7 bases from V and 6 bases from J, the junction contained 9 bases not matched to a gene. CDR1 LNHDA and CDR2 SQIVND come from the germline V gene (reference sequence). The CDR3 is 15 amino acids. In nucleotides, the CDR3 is TGTGCCAGTAACGCCGGGACAGGGGAGTTTCAGCCCCAGCATTTT. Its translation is CASNAGTGEFQPQHF.

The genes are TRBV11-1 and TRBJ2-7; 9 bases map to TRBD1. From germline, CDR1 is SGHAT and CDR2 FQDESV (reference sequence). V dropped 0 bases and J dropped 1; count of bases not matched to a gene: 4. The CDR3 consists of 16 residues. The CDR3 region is CASSLAGQGGSYEQYF. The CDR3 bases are TGTGCCAGCAGCTTAGCGGGACAGGGTGGTTCCTACGAGCAGTACTTC.

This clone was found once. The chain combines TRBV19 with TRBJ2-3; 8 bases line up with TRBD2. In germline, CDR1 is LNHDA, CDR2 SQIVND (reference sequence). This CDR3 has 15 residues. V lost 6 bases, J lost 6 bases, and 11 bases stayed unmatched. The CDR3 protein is CASRTAGVLADTQYF. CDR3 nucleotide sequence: TGTGCCAGTAGAACAGCGGGGGTACTTGCCGATACGCAGTATTTT.

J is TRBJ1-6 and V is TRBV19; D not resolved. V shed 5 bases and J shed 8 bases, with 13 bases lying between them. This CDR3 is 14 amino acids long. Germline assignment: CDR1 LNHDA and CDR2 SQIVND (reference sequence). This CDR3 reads CASSLREADSPLHF. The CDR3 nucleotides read TGTGCCAGTAGTCTCCGGGAAGCCGATTCACCCCTCCACTTT.

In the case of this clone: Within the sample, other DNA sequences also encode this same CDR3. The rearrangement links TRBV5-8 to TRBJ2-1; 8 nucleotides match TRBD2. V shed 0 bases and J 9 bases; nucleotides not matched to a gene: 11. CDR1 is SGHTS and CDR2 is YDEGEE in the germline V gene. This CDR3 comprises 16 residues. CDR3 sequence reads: CASSLVLRGGGGEQFF. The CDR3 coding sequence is TGTGCCAGCAGCTTGGTACTCCGGGGGGGCGGCGGTGAGCAGTTCTTC. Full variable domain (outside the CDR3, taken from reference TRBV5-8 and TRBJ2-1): EAGVTQSPTHLIKTRGQQATLRCSPISGHTSVYWYQQALGLGLQFLLWYDEGEERNRGNFPPRFSGRQFPNYSSELNVNALELEDSALYLCASSLVLRGGGGEQFFGPGTRLTVL.